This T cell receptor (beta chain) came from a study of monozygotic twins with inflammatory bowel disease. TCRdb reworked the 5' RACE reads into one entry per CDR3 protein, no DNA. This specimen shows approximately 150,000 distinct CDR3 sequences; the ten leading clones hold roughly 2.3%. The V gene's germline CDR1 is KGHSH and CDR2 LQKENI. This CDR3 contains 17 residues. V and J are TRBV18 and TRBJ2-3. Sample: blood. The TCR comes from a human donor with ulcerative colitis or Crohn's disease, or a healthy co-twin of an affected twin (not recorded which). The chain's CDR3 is CASSPPIGSQGTDTQYF. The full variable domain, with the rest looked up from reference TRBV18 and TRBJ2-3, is NAGVMQNPRHLVRRRGQEARLRCSPMKGHSHVYWYRQLPEEGLKFMVYLQKENIIDESGMPKERFSAEFPKEGPSILRIQQVVRGDSAAYFCASSPPIGSQGTDTQYFGPGTRLTVL.